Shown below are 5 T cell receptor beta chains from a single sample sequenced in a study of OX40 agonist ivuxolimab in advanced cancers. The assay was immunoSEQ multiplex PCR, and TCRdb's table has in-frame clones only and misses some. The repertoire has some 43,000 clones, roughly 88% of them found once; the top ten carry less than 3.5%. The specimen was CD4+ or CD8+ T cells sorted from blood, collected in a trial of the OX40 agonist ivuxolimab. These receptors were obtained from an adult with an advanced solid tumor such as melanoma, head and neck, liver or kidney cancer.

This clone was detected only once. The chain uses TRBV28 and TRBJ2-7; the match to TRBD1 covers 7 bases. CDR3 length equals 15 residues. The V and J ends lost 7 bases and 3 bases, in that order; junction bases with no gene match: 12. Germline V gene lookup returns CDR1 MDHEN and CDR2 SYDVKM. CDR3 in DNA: TGTGCCAGCACAGGGGGACAGACAACCTACTACGAGCAGTACTTC. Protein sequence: CASTGGQTTYYEQYF.

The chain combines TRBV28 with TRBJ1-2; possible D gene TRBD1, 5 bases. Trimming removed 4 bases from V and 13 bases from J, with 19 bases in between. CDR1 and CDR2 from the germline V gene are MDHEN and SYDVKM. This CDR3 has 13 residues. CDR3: CASSSLGRRDLTF. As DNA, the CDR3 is TGTGCCAGCAGTTCGCTCGGTCGCAGGGATCTCACCTTC.

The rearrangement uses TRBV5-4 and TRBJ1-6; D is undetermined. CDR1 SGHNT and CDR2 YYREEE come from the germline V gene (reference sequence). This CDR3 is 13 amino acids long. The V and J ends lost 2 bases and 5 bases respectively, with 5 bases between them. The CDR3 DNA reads TGTGCCAGCAGCTTTCCAGATAATTCACCCCTCCACTTT. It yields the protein CASSFPDNSPLHF.

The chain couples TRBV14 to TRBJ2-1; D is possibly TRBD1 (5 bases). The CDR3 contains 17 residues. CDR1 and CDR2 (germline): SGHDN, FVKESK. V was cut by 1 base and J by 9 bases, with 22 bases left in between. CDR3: CASSQVDSWFPQGEQFF. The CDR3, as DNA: TGTGCCAGCAGCCAAGTTGACAGTTGGTTCCCTCAAGGTGAGCAGTTCTTC. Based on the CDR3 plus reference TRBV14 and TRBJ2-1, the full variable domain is EAGVTQFPSHSVIEKGQTVTLRCDPISGHDNLYWYRRVMGKEIKFLLHFVKESKQDESGMPNNRFLAERTGGTYSTLKVQPAELEDSGVYFCASSQVDSWFPQGEQFFGPGTRLTVL.

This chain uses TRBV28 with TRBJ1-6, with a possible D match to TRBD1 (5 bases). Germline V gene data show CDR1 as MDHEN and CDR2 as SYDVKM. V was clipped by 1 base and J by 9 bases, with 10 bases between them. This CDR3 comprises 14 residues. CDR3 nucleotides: TGTGCCAGCAGTTTATACAGGTTGGGTTCACCCCTCCACTTT. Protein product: CASSLYRLGSPLHF.